One and the same sample provided the 26 T cell receptor beta chains below, sequenced in a study of blood T cell repertoires in COVID-19. The table came from immunoSEQ multiplex PCR; TCRdb's copy has only in-frame clones and leaves some out. Of roughly 90,000 clones detected, approximately 80% appear once; the ten largest clones hold about 2%. The sequenced sample was peripheral blood. These receptors all stem from a woman in her 70s with acute or convalescent COVID-19.

The V and J genes are TRBV27 and TRBJ1-1, with TRBD1 identical over 7 bases. The V gene's germline CDR1 is MNHEY and CDR2 SMNVEV (reference sequence). J gave up 1 base and V 7 bases, and 3 bases lay outside the gene matches. The CDR3 has 13 residues. The chain's CDR3 is CASTSGGNTEAFF. The CDR3 DNA sequence: TGTGCCAGCACCTCAGGGGGGAACACTGAAGCTTTCTTT.

The V and J genes are TRBV6-5 and TRBJ2-7, with TRBD1 matching 11 bases. V lost 7 bases, J lost 6 bases, and 5 bases stayed unmatched. Germline V gene sequence: CDR1 MNHEY, CDR2 SVGAGI. This CDR3 contains 13 residues. In DNA form, the CDR3 reads TGTGCCAGCACCCCAGGACAGGGGGCCGAGCAGTACTTC. As protein: CASTPGQGAEQYF.

The CDR3 region is CASSQDLGLAIADTQYF. CDR3 DNA: TGTGCCAGCAGCCAAGATTTAGGACTAGCGATCGCAGATACGCAGTATTTT. The chain uses TRBV3-1 (or the pseudogene TRBV3-2) and TRBJ2-3; 9 positions match TRBD2. CDR3 size: 17 residues. Per germline, CDR1 LGHDT and CDR2 YNNKEL (reference sequence). Losses at the gene ends were 0 bases for V and 4 bases for J; bases not matched to a gene: 8.

V is TRBV5-1 and J is TRBJ2-1, with 12 bases matching TRBD2. V gave up 0 bases and J gave up 3 bases; unmatched junction bases: 1. This CDR3 has 16 amino acids. The germline V gene encodes CDR1 SGHRS and CDR2 YFSETQ. CDR3 sequence (DNA): TGCGCCAGCAGCTTGGGGACTAGCGGGAACTACAATGAGCAGTTCTTC. It translates to CASSLGTSGNYNEQFF.

This chain connects TRBV11-3 to TRBJ1-1, with a weak D call TRBD1 (5 bases). The CDR3 loop spans 14 amino acids. Looked up from germline, CDR1 is SGHNT and CDR2 is YENEEA. V lost 5 bases and J 4 bases, leaving 14 bases between the germline ends. CDR3 region: CASSITRGPTEAFF. The CDR3 bases are TGTGCCAGCAGCATTACAAGGGGTCCCACTGAAGCTTTCTTT.

The chain has TRBV14 and TRBJ1-1; D gene ambiguous. The CDR3 length is 13 residues. V was clipped by 5 bases and J by 0 bases, with 7 bases between them. From germline, CDR1 is SGHDN and CDR2 FVKESK. CDR3 protein: CASSSEMNTEAFF. CDR3 in DNA: TGTGCCAGCAGCTCAGAAATGAACACTGAAGCTTTCTTT. Looking up the rest from reference TRBV14 and TRBJ1-1 gives the full variable domain: EAGVTQFPSHSVIEKGQTVTLRCDPISGHDNLYWYRRVMGKEIKFLLHFVKESKQDESGMPNNRFLAERTGGTYSTLKVQPAELEDSGVYFCASSSEMNTEAFFGQGTRLTVV.

The chain links TRBV7-2 to TRBJ2-5; D ambiguous. Trimming left V 5 bases short and J 2 bases short, with 9 bases between. The length of the CDR3 is 13 residues. CDR1 is SGHTA and CDR2 is FQGNSA in the germline V gene. The CDR3 loop is CASSPGLQETQYF. In DNA, the CDR3 is TGTGCCAGCAGCCCCGGGTTACAAGAGACCCAGTACTTC.

V usage is TRBV2 and J usage is TRBJ2-5; D may be TRBD1 (7 bases). The germline gives CDR1 SNHLY, CDR2 FYNNEI. The CDR3 is made up of 16 amino acids. Trimming took 2 bases from V and 4 from J, leaving 17 bases between them. CDR3 sequence: CASSEQQGKGGETQYF. Written as DNA, the CDR3 is TGTGCCAGCAGTGAACAACAGGGGAAGGGGGGAGAGACCCAGTACTTC. Variable domain in full (rest from reference TRBV2 and TRBJ2-5): EPEVTQTPSHQVTQMGQEVILRCVPISNHLYFYWYRQILGQKVEFLVSFYNNEISEKSEIFDDQFSVERPDGSNFTLKIRSTKLEDSAMYFCASSEQQGKGGETQYFGPGTRLLVL.

The V and J genes are TRBV28 and TRBJ2-7, with D perhaps matching TRBD1 (5 bases). This CDR3 has 12 residues. CDR1 is MDHEN and CDR2 is SYDVKM in the germline V gene. V gave up 4 bases and J gave up 6 bases, with 10 bases separating them. This chain's CDR3 is CASSSGYGEQYF. The CDR3 bases are TGTGCCAGCAGTTCAGGGTATGGCGAGCAGTACTTC.

In its sample, this clone was seen once. The J gene is TRBJ2-5, the V gene TRBV9; 11 nucleotides align to TRBD2. The CDR3 loop spans 15 amino acids. Germline CDR1 SGDLS, CDR2 YYNGEE. The junction had 4 bases not matched to a gene; V was cut back by 4 bases and J by 2 bases. CDR3 DNA: TGTGCCAGCAGCCCTCGACTAGCGGGGCAAGAGACCCAGTACTTC. Protein sequence: CASSPRLAGQETQYF.

This chain links TRBV5-1 with TRBJ1-6; no reliable D call. The V end was cut by 0 bases, the J end by 6 bases, with 13 bases between. The CDR3 is made up of 16 amino acids. Germline V gene data show CDR1 as SGHRS and CDR2 as YFSETQ. The CDR3, as DNA: TGCGCCAGCAGCTTGGCCATAGGGAGAGGTAATTCACCCCTCCACTTT. It is translated as CASSLAIGRGNSPLHF. Supplemented by reference TRBV5-1 and TRBJ1-6, the full variable domain reads KAGVTQTPRYLIKTRGQQVTLSCSPISGHRSVSWYQQTPGQGLQFLFEYFSETQRNKGNFPGRFSGRQFSNSRSEMNVSTLELGDSALYLCASSLAIGRGNSPLHFGNGTRLTVT.

V usage is TRBV12-3 or TRBV12-4 and J usage is TRBJ1-2; unclear D gene. The CDR3 has 12 residues. With 9 bases removed from V and 1 base from J, the gap between germline ends came to 9 bases. The chain's CDR3 is CASRYNNYGYTF. The CDR3, as DNA: TGTGCCAGTCGCTATAATAACTATGGCTACACCTTC.

There are a few counts of this clone. The rearrangement links TRBV11-3 to TRBJ2-5; D may be TRBD1 (6 bases). V was clipped by 5 bases and J by 2 bases, with 9 bases between them. Per the germline V gene, CDR1 is SGHNT and CDR2 is YENEEA. The CDR3 spans 13 residues. Written as DNA, the CDR3 is TGTGCCAGCAGCCAGGGGCTGCAAGAGACCCAGTACTTC. Protein sequence: CASSQGLQETQYF. Complete variable domain (other parts from reference TRBV11-3 and TRBJ2-5): EAGVVQSPRYKIIEKKQPVAFWCNPISGHNTLYWYLQNLGQGPELLIRYENEEAVDDSQLPKDRFSAERLKGVDSTLKIQPAELGDSAVYLCASSQGLQETQYFGPGTRLLVL.

The J gene is TRBJ1-1, the V gene TRBV2, with TRBD1 as a possible D gene (6 bases). The CDR3 spans 13 residues. Trimming stripped 5 bases from V and 3 bases from J, with 10 bases between. Germline assignment: CDR1 SNHLY and CDR2 FYNNEI. The CDR3 loop reads CASSPTGYTEAFF. The CDR3 DNA reads TGTGCCAGCAGTCCTACAGGGTACACTGAAGCTTTCTTT.

The chain joins TRBV7-9 to TRBJ1-2, with TRBD1 matching 10 bases. The CDR3 is 15 residues long. Germline loops: CDR1 SEHNR, CDR2 FQNEAQ (reference sequence). Unmatched junction bases numbered 6, after V lost 5 bases and J lost 3 bases. The CDR3 is CASSLRTGGDYGYTF. In nucleotides, the CDR3 is TGTGCCAGCAGCCTACGGACAGGGGGGGACTATGGCTACACCTTC. The full variable domain, rest sourced from reference TRBV7-9 and TRBJ1-2, is DTGVSQNPRHKITKRGQNVTFRCDPISEHNRLYWYRQTLGQGPEFLTYFQNEAQLEKSRLLSDRFSAERPKGSFSTLEIQRTEQGDSAMYLCASSLRTGGDYGYTFGSGTRLTVV.

V gene TRBV30 combines with J gene TRBJ1-1; D unresolved. The CDR3 covers 14 residues. Germline CDR1 and CDR2: GTSNPN and SVGIG (reference sequence). The V end lost 1 base, the J end lost 1 base, and 10 bases lay between the germline ends. The CDR3, as DNA: TGTGCCTGGAGTGCCAGGAACAAGAACACTGAAGCTTTCTTT. This translates into CAWSARNKNTEAFF.

The CDR3 coding sequence is TGTGCCAGCACGGGGACAGGGCCGAACACTGAAGCTTTCTTT. Translated, it gives CASTGTGPNTEAFF. The chain recombines TRBV6-5 with TRBJ1-1; 9 bases are a match to TRBD1. The CDR3 contains 14 residues. CDR1 is MNHEY and CDR2 is SVGAGI in the germline V gene. Germline trimming cut 7 bases from V and 1 base from J; bases unmatched to any gene: 4.

The chain uses TRBV20-1 and TRBJ2-1; TRBD2 agrees at 9 bases. V dropped 6 bases and J dropped 6; count of bases not matched to a gene: 0. CDR1 is DFQATT, CDR2 SNEGSKA, per germline (reference sequence). The CDR3 is made up of 11 amino acids. CDR3 region: CSAGLANEQFF. As DNA, the CDR3 is TGCAGTGCGGGACTAGCCAATGAGCAGTTCTTC.

This chain connects TRBV10-3 to TRBJ2-2; no definite D call. This CDR3 is 13 amino acids long. Germline V gene sequence: CDR1 ENHRY, CDR2 SYGVKD. Trimming left V 2 bases short and J 7 bases short, with 8 bases between. CDR3 coding DNA: TGTGCCATCAGTGAGACAGTTGACGGGGAGCTGTTTTTT. Translated, it gives CAISETVDGELFF.

The chain recombines TRBV11-2 with TRBJ1-1; 8 bases are shared with TRBD1. The length of the CDR3 is 18 residues. Germline V lookup: CDR1 SGHAT, CDR2 FQNNGV. V dropped 5 bases and J dropped 5; count of bases not matched to a gene: 19. CDR3 bases: TGTGCCAGCAGCCCAAAAGCGGGGGGTCGGACAGGGCTTACTGAAGCTTTCTTT. Translation gives CASSPKAGGRTGLTEAFF. Filled out from reference TRBV11-2 and TRBJ1-1, the complete variable domain reads EAGVAQSPRYKIIEKRQSVAFWCNPISGHATLYWYQQILGQGPKLLIQFQNNGVVDDSQLPKDRFSAERLKGVDSTLKIQPAKLEDSAVYLCASSPKAGGRTGLTEAFFGQGTRLTVV.

This chain uses TRBV6-1 with TRBJ1-4; D is perhaps TRBD1 (6 bases). The germline V gene has CDR1 MNHNS and CDR2 SASEGT. Trimming left V 2 bases short and J 8 bases short, with 9 bases between. The CDR3 is made up of 13 amino acids. The CDR3 DNA is TGTGCCAGCAGTGAACTCGGGACAGAAAAACTGTTTTTT. Translation: CASSELGTEKLFF.

This clone was counted between two and nine times. The chain combines TRBV30 with TRBJ2-2; 8 bases align to TRBD2. The CDR3 runs 15 residues. Germline lookup yields CDR1 GTSNPN and CDR2 SVGIG (reference sequence). The V gene end was trimmed by 3 bases and the J gene end by 4 bases; junction bases not matched to a gene: 7. DNA for the CDR3: TGTGCCTGGAGGAGTAACCGGGGGGGCACCGGGGAGCTGTTTTTT. It is translated as CAWRSNRGGTGELFF.

In its sample, this clone was seen once. The J gene is TRBJ2-1, the V gene TRBV7-2; TRBD2 might be the D (5 bases). The CDR3 is made up of 13 amino acids. In germline, CDR1 is SGHTA, CDR2 FQGNSA. Trimming stripped 5 bases from V and 3 bases from J, with 8 bases between. The CDR3 DNA follows: TGTGCCAGCAGCGTCGGGGTCTACAATGAGCAGTTCTTC. This translates into CASSVGVYNEQFF.

V usage is TRBV9 and J usage is TRBJ1-1; D possibly corresponds to TRBD1 (5 bases). Trimming pared 0 bases from V and 7 bases from J, leaving 13 bases between. The CDR3 extends over 14 amino acids. Per the germline V gene, CDR1 is SGDLS and CDR2 is YYNGEE. The DNA of the CDR3 is TGTGCCAGCAGCGTAGCTACGACAGCTAATGAAGCTTTCTTT. Translating gives CASSVATTANEAFF.

This clone was picked up one time. The chain couples TRBV14 to TRBJ2-5; D remains ambiguous. The CDR3 has 11 residues. V was shortened by 2 bases and J by 5 bases, with 3 bases between the two germline ends. Per the germline V gene, CDR1 is SGHDN and CDR2 is FVKESK. The DNA for the CDR3 is TGTGCCAGCAGCCAATCGGAGACCCAGTACTTC. Protein: CASSQSETQYF.

The chain uses TRBV19 and TRBJ2-1; 9 bases are a match to TRBD2. CDR3 length equals 17 residues. Losses at the gene ends were 3 bases for V and 3 bases for J; bases not matched to a gene: 9. Germline V gives CDR1 LNHDA, CDR2 SQIVND (reference sequence). The CDR3 DNA sequence: TGTGCCAGTAGTATTATCGGAGGAGCGGGGGGCTACAATGAGCAGTTCTTC. Protein: CASSIIGGAGGYNEQFF.